This TCR beta chain was identified during a study of early T cells in non-severe SARS-CoV-2 infection. The wider study: Sequenced bulk RNA came from whole blood that was unsorted, and chains were unpaired.

This CDR3 comprises 17 residues. Tagging with unique molecular identifiers was applied to individual cDNA molecules. MiXCR was run by TCRdb on the 5' RACE reads, yielding one entry per CDR3 protein. The table lists around 26,000 distinct CDR3 sequences, 4.4% of them singletons, with approximately 10% in the top ten. In this sample, this clonotype turned up a few times. Its antigen is as yet unknown. Notes on the study in general: Using VDJdb, the matching emphasized anti-spike CD8 responses while missing private and CD4 specificities.

The J gene is TRBJ2-3, the V gene TRBV3-2; TRBD2, the table's D call, was not compared with the DNA. TRBV3-2 is a pseudogene locus. Sequenced: whole blood. This TCR came from an adult who was a healthcare worker with PCR-confirmed SARS-CoV-2 infection or an uninfected control (not recorded which). This CDR3 is CASSQDGSAGATDTQYF. In DNA, the CDR3 is TGTGCCAGCAGCCAAGATGGGTCCGCGGGAGCGACCGATACGCAGTATTTT.